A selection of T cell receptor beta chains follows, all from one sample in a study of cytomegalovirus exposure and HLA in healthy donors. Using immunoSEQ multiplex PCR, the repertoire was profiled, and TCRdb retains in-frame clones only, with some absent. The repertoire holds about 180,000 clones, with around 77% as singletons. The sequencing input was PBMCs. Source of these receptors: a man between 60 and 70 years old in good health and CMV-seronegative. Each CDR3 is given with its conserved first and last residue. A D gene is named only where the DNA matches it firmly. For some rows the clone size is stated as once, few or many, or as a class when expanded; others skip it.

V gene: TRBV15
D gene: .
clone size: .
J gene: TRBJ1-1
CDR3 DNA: TGTGCCACCAGCAGACAAAGACTCACTGAAGCTTTCTTT
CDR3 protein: CATSRQRLTEAFF

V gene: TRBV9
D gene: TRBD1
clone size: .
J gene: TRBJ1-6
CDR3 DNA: TGTGCCAGCAGCAAAGGGACAGGGGAGGATTCACCCCTCCACTTT
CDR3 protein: CASSKGTGEDSPLHF

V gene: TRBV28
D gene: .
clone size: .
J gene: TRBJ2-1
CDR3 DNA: TGTGCCAGCAGTTATTCACTGCTCCTGGGCAACAATGAGCAGTTCTTC
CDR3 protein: CASSYSLLLGNNEQFF

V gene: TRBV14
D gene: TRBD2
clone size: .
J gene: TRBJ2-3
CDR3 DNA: TGTGCCAGCAGCCAAAGAGCGCCGGGACTAGTTACAGATACGCAGTATTTT
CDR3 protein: CASSQRAPGLVTDTQYF

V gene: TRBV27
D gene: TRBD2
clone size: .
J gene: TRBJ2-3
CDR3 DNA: TGTGCCAGAATCAAGACAAAGCGGGAGCCGGGACCAGATACGCAGTATTTT
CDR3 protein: CARIKTKREPGPDTQYF

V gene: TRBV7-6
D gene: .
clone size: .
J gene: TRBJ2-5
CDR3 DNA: TGTGCCAGCAGCCCGCGGGGAGAGACCCAGTACTTC
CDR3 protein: CASSPRGETQYF

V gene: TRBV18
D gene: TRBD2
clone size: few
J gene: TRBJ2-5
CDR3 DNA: TGTGCCAGCTCAAGCTCTTGGGAGGGAGAGACCCAGTACTTC
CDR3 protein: CASSSSWEGETQYF

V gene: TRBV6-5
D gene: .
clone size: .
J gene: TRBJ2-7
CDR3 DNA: TGTGCCAGCACCCCCTCGGGAACGCCCGGCGAGCAGTACTTC
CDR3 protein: CASTPSGTPGEQYF

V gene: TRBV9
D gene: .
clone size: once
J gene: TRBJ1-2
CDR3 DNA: TGTGCCAGCAGCGTAGGGCGGACACCAATGGGGTATGGCTACACCTTC
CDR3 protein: CASSVGRTPMGYGYTF

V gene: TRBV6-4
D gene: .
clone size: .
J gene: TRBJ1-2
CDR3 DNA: TGTGCCAGCAGTGACTCGCAGGGCCGCTACACCTTC
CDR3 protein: CASSDSQGRYTF

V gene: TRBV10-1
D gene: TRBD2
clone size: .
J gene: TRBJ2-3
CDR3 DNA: TGCGCCAGCAGCCACGGGAGGCCGACTAGCACAGATACGCAGTATTTT
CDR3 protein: CASSHGRPTSTDTQYF

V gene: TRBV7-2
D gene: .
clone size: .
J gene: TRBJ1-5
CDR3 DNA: TGTGCCAGCAGCCCACAGGGTGGTCAGCCCCAGCATTTT
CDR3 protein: CASSPQGGQPQHF

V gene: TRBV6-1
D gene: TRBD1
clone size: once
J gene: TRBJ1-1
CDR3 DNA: TGTGCCAGCAGTCGGACAGGGGAGTACACTGAAGCTTTCTTT
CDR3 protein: CASSRTGEYTEAFF

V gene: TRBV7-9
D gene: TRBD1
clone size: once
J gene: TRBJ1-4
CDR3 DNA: TGTGCCAGCAGCCTATTGGACAGGATCGAACTTAATGAAAAACTGTTTTTT
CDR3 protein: CASSLLDRIELNEKLFF

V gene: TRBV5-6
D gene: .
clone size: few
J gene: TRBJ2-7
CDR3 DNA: TGTGCCAGCAGCAATACCGGGAATCGGGTAAGCGAGCAGTACTTC
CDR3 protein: CASSNTGNRVSEQYF

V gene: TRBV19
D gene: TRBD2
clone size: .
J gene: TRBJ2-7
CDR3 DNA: TGTGCCAGTATGAGCGGGGCCTACGAGCAGTACTTC
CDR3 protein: CASMSGAYEQYF

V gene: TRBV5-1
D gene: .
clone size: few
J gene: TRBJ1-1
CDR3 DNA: TGCGCCAGCAACTCCGGGGGAGGTTGGACTGAAGCTTTCTTT
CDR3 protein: CASNSGGGWTEAFF

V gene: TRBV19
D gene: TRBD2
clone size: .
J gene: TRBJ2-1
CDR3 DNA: TGTGCCAGTAGTGCCGGGACTAGCGGGAGATTGTACAATGAGCAGTTCTTC
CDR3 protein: CASSAGTSGRLYNEQFF

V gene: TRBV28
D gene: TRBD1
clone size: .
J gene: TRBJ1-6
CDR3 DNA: TGTGCCAGCAGTCTGCACAGGGGGATATCCTATAATTCACCCCTCCACTTT
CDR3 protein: CASSLHRGISYNSPLHF

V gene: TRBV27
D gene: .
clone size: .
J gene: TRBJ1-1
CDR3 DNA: TGTGCCAGCAGTTTCGGTCGGGACACTGAAGCTTTCTTT
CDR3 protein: CASSFGRDTEAFF

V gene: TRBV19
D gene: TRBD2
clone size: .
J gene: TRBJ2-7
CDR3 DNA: TGTGCCAGTAGTAGGGCGGGAGCCTACGAGCAGTACTTC
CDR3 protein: CASSRAGAYEQYF

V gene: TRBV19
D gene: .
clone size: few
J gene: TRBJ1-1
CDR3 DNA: TGTGCCAGTAGTATTATGGGCGAGAGCACTGAAGCTTTCTTT
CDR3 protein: CASSIMGESTEAFF

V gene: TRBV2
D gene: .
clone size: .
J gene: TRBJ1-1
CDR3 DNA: TGTGCCAGCAGTTTGGAGGGGAGGACTGAAGCTTTCTTT
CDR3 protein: CASSLEGRTEAFF

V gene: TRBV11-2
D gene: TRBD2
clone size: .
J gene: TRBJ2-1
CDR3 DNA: TGTGCCAGCAGCTTAGATGGGCTAGCGGGGAATGAGCAGTTCTTC
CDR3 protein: CASSLDGLAGNEQFF

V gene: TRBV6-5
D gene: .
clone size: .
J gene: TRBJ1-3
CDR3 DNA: TGTGCCAGCAGTTACGAGTCTGGAAACACCATATATTTT
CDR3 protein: CASSYESGNTIYF

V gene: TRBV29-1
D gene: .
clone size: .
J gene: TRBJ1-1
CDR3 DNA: TGCAGCTTTCGTCAAGGGAGGAGAGATGAGGCTGAAGCTTTCTTT
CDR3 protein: CSFRQGRRDEAEAFF

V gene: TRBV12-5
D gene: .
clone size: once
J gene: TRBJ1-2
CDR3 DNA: TGTGCTAGTGGTTTGCCCCCAGACAGAGGTTCCCCGGTAGGCTACACCTTC
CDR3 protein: CASGLPPDRGSPVGYTF

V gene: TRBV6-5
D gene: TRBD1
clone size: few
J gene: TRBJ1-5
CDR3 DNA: TGTGCCAGCAGTCCCGACAGGGTTCAGCCCCAGCATTTT
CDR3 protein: CASSPDRVQPQHF

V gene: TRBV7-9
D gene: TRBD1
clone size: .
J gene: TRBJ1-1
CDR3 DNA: TGTGCCAGCACCCGAGGGACAGGGGTCACTGAAGCTTTCTTT
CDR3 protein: CASTRGTGVTEAFF

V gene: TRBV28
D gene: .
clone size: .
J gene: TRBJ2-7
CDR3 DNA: TGTGCCAGCACTAGCCGGGCCACCTACGAGCAGTACTTC
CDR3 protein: CASTSRATYEQYF

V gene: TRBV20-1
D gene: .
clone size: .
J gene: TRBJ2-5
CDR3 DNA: TGCAGTGCTATCCACCGGGAGACCCAGTACTTC
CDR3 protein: CSAIHRETQYF

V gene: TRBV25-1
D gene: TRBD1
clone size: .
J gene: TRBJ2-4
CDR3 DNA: TGTGCCAGCAGTGAACTAGGGACAGGCATTCAGTACTTC
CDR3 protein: CASSELGTGIQYF

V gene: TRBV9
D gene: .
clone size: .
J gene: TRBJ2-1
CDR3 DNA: TGTGCCAGCAGCGCCTGGACGGGGAATGAGCAGTTCTTC
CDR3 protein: CASSAWTGNEQFF